There are many counts of the clone carrying this TCR beta chain. Its antigen is not identified. At one end, the junction sequence differs from germline, possibly due to a read error. The record originates from a study of CD8 T cells in ankylosing spondylitis. Each TCR beta library was made by quantitative 5'-RACE that incorporated molecular barcodes. TCRdb used MiXCR to reprocess the 5' RACE reads, holding one entry per CDR3 protein. The sample records about 300,000 distinct CDR3 sequences, around 10% being singletons. Findings and caveats of the study: Earlier reports found some motif variants in synovial fluid and blood in reactive arthritis. Disease-linked clones reportedly concentrated significantly in matched ankylosing spondylitis synovial fluid.

CDR1 and CDR2 from the germline V gene are SQVTM and ANQGSEA. There are 14 residues in the CDR3. This clonotype was obtained from a female donor with ankylosing spondylitis or in good health (not recorded which). The gene calls are TRBV29-1 and TRBJ1-1; the D is unclear. The sequenced sample consisted of blood, either unsorted or a sorted T cell fraction (not recorded which). The CDR3 reads CSVEVMGMKTEAFF. DNA of the CDR3: TGCAGCGTTGAAGTCATGGGAATGAAGACTGAAGCTTTCTTT.